This T cell receptor (beta chain) was captured by sequencing in a study of blood T cell repertoires in COVID-19. Someone with COVID-19 had been met by exposed participants within 2 weeks before study entry. Libraries were prepared by immunoSEQ multiplex PCR; TCRdb keeps only in-frame clonotypes and omits some of them. Among approximately 260,000 clones listed, around 83% were seen once. The clonotype comes from a woman aged 45-59 years who had been exposed to COVID-19. The sample was PBMCs or T cells enriched from blood (not recorded which).

The CDR3 reads CASSPRAGEETQYF. CDR3 sequence (DNA): TGTGCCAGCAGCCCGAGGGCGGGAGAAGAGACCCAGTACTTC. The chain employs TRBV9 and TRBJ2-5, with 7 positions matching TRBD2. Germline trimming cut 4 bases from V and 3 bases from J; bases unmatched to any gene: 6. Per the germline V gene, CDR1 is SGDLS and CDR2 is YYNGEE. The CDR3 contains 14 residues.